This TCR beta chain is from a study of PD-L1 blockade in urothelial cancer. About the study: At 3 weeks after treatment start (second dose) and again at 6 weeks, blood was analyzed. T cell content in blood samples showed a median of around 140,000. Study-level points and caveats: Below-median pretreatment blood TCR clonality predicted better survival.

The germline CDR1 and CDR2 sequences are SGHKS and YYEKEE (reference sequence). The CDR3 runs 16 residues. The junction had 9 bases not matched to a gene; V was cut back by 0 bases and J by 7 bases. Some clones are missing from TCRdb's copy, which holds only in-frame ones; the method was immunoSEQ multiplex PCR. The sample contains over 100,000 clones, 75% to 95% of which appear only once. Note on this clone: Antigen: not known.

Time point defined: peripheral blood 6 weeks after treatment start. Each patient contributed between 1 and 8 total time points of blood mononuclear cells, pretreatment and during treatment. The sample here was PBMCs, taken around atezolizumab (anti-PD-L1) treatment. The chain links TRBV5-5 to TRBJ2-7; 11 bases fit TRBD2. This sequence was found in a man between 60 and 75 years old with urothelial cancer. The CDR3 region is CASSLGATSGMREQYF. The CDR3 DNA follows: TGTGCCAGCAGCTTGGGGGCGACTAGCGGGATGAGGGAGCAGTACTTC. Supplemented by reference TRBV5-5 and TRBJ2-7, the full variable domain reads DAGVTQSPTHLIKTRGQQVTLRCSPISGHKSVSWYQQVLGQGPQFIFQYYEKEERGRGNFPDRFSARQFPNYSSELNVNALLLGDSALYLCASSLGATSGMREQYFGPGTRLTVT.